Presented here are 6 T cell receptor beta chains from one specimen sequenced in a study of low-dose radiotherapy and immunotherapy resistance in tumors. TCRs were amplified for around 21 PCR cycles with a constant-region primer and V-primer adapter. Each CDR3 protein gets one entry after TCRdb re-called the reads with MiXCR. The sample contains around 57,000 distinct CDR3 sequences, around 34% of which appear only once. The time point denotes: after trial treatment. The treatment here: LDRT plus nivolumab, ipilimumab, low-dose cyclophosphamide and aspirin (RACIN trial). The specimen comprised PBMCs, sampled after low-dose radiotherapy plus immunotherapy. Source of these receptors: a male donor with rectosigmoid adenocarcinoma.

Ten or more counts support this clonotype. The chain combines TRBV14 with TRBJ2-3, with D uncertain. The CDR3 totals 12 residues. Deletions cut 1 base from V and 2 bases from J, with 1 base between. Germline lookup yields CDR1 SGHDN and CDR2 FVKESK. CDR3 coding DNA: TGTGCCAGCAGCCAAGTCACAGATACGCAGTATTTT. Translated: CASSQVTDTQYF.

The chain joins TRBV18 to TRBJ2-3; 11 nucleotides agree with TRBD2. The length of the CDR3 is 17 residues. J was trimmed by 1 base and V by 0 bases; bases with no gene match: 3. From germline, CDR1 is KGHSH and CDR2 LQKENI. In DNA form, the CDR3 reads TGTGCCAGCTCACCACCCCTACTAGCGGGGGGCACAGATACGCAGTATTTT. Amino acid sequence: CASSPPLLAGGTDTQYF.

This clonotype was counted many times. This rearrangement joins TRBV6-2 or TRBV6-3 to TRBJ2-2; 14 bases align to TRBD2. Per germline, CDR1 MNHEY and CDR2 SVGEGT. V dropped 5 bases and J dropped 5; count of bases not matched to a gene: 7. The CDR3 spans 17 residues. The CDR3 is CASSGGLAGAVTGELFF. For the CDR3, the DNA is TGTGCCAGCAGTGGGGGACTAGCGGGAGCCGTTACCGGGGAGCTGTTTTTT.

This clonotype was detected many times. The rearrangement joins TRBV29-1 to TRBJ2-7; D is uncertain. Per germline, CDR1 SQVTM and CDR2 ANQGSEA. Trimming took off 2 bases at V and 4 bases at J, with 18 bases between the two ends. The CDR3 runs to 15 residues. The CDR3 sequence: CSVEIPLIVGYEQYF. For the CDR3, the DNA is TGCAGCGTTGAAATTCCCCTTATCGTTGGATACGAGCAGTACTTC.

The chain links TRBV24-1 to TRBJ2-7; D is possibly TRBD1 (6 bases). Germline CDR1 reads KGHDR; CDR2 reads SFDVKD. The CDR3 runs to 16 residues. V was shortened by 5 bases and J by 0 bases, with 16 bases between the two germline ends. CDR3 in amino acids: CATSGSGQSSSYEQYF. In DNA, the CDR3 is TGTGCCACCAGTGGAAGTGGACAGAGTTCCTCCTACGAGCAGTACTTC.

This clonotype was seen ten or more times. This chain links TRBV7-9 with TRBJ2-7; TRBD2 might be the D (5 bases). CDR1 is SEHNR and CDR2 is FQNEAQ in the germline V gene (reference sequence). CDR3 size: 13 residues. Deletions cut 5 bases from V and 3 bases from J, with 11 bases between. The CDR3 coding sequence is TGTGCCAGCAGCGACTTAGGAGGCTACGAGCAGTACTTC. Its translation is CASSDLGGYEQYF. Filled out from reference TRBV7-9 and TRBJ2-7, the complete variable domain reads DTGVSQNPRHKITKRGQNVTFRCDPISEHNRLYWYRQTLGQGPEFLTYFQNEAQLEKSRLLSDRFSAERPKGSFSTLEIQRTEQGDSAMYLCASSDLGGYEQYFGPGTRLTVT.